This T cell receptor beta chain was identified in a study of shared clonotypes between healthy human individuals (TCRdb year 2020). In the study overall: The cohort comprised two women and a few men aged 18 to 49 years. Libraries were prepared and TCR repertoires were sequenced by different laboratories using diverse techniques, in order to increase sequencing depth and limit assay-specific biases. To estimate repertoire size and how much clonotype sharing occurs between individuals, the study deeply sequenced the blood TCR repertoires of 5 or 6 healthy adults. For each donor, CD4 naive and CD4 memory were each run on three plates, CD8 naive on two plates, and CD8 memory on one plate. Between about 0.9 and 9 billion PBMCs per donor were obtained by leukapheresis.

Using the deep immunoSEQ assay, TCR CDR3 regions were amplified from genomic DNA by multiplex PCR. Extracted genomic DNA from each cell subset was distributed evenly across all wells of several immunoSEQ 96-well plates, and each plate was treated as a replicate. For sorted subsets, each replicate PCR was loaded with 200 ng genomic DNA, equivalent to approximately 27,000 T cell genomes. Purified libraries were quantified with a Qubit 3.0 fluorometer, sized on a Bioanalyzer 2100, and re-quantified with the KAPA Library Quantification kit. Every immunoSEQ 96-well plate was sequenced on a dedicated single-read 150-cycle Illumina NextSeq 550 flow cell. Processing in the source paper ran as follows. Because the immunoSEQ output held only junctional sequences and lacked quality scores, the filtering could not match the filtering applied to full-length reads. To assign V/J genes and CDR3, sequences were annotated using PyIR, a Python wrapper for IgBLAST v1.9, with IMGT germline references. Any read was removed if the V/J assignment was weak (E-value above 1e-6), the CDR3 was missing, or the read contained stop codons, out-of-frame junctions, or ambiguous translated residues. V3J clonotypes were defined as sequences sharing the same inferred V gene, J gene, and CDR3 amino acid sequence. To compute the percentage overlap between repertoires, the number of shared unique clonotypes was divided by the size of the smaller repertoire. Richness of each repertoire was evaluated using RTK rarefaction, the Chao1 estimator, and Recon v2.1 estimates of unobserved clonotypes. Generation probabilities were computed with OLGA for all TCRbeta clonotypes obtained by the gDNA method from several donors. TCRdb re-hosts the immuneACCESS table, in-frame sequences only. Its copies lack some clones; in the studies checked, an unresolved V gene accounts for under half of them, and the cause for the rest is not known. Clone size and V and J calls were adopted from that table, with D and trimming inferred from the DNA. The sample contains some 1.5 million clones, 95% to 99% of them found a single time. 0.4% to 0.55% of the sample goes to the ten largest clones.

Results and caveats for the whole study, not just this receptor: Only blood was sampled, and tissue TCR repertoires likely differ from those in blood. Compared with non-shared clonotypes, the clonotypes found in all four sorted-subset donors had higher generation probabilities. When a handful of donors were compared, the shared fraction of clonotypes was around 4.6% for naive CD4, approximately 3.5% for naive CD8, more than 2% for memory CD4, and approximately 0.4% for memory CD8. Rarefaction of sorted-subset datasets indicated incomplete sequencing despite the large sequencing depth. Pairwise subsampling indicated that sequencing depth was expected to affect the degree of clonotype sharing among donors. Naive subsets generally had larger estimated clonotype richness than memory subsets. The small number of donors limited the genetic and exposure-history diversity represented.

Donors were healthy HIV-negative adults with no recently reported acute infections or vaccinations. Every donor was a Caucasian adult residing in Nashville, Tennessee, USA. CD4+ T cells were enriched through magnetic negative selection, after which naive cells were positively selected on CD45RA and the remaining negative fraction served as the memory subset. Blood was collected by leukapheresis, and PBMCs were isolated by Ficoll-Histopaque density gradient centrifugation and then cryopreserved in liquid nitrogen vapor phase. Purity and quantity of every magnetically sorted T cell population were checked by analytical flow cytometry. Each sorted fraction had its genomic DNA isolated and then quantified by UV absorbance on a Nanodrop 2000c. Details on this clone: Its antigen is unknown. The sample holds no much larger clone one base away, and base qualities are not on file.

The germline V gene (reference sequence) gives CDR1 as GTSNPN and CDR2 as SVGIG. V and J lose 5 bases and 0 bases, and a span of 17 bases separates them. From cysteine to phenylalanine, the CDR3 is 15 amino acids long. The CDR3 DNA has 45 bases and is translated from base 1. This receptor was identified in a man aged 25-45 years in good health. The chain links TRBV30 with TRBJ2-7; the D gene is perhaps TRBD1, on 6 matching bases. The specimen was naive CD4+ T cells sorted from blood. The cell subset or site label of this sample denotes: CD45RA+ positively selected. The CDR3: CAWSLLGGSSYEQYF. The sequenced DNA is TGTGCCTGGTCCCTTCTTGGGGGCAGCTCCTACGAGCAGTACTTC.